Listed below are T cell receptor beta chains from one sample, sequenced in a study of early T cells in non-severe SARS-CoV-2 infection. MiXCR, run by TCRdb on the 5' RACE reads, gives a single entry per CDR3 protein. The table has about 120,000 distinct CDR3 sequences, roughly an eighth seen once. Sequencing was performed on whole blood, taken at baseline. All receptors come from an adult who was a healthcare worker with PCR-confirmed SARS-CoV-2 infection or an uninfected control (not recorded which). Each CDR3 is given with its conserved first and last residue. D genes are given only for firm matches. Clone size, where shown, is once, few, many, or a class for clones that have expanded.

.	TRBV28	TRBD1	TRBJ2-7	TGTGCCAGCAAGGACAGGGGCGAGCAGTACTTC	CASKDRGEQYF
.	TRBV6-5	.	TRBJ2-6	TGTGCCAGCTCGAGAGCAGCTGGGGCCAACGTCCTGACTTTC	CASSRAAGANVLTF
.	TRBV29-1	.	TRBJ2-1	TGCAGCGTTTGGAGCACACGCTCCTACAATGAGCAGTTCTTC	CSVWSTRSYNEQFF
few	TRBV18	.	TRBJ2-1	TGTGCCAGCTCACCACAGGAATTCAGATTATACAATGAGCAGTTCTTC	CASSPQEFRLYNEQFF
.	TRBV6-1	.	TRBJ1-1	TGTGCCAGCAGAAAAAACGATTCCACTGAAGCTTTCTTT	CASRKNDSTEAFF
.	TRBV12-5	TRBD1	TRBJ2-3	TGTGCTAGTGGTTTGACAGGGGCCCTCACAGATACGCAGTATTTT	CASGLTGALTDTQYF
.	TRBV6-5	TRBD1	TRBJ2-1	TGTGCCAGCACCCTATCAGGGGGCCACAATGAGCAGTTCTTC	CASTLSGGHNEQFF
few	TRBV7-9	.	TRBJ2-7	TGTGCCAGCAGCTTATTGGGGGACGAGCAGTACTTC	CASSLLGDEQYF
many	TRBV6-1	.	TRBJ1-6	TGTGCCAGCAGTGGTCGGCAGGTCGGTTATAATTCACCCCTCCACTTT	CASSGRQVGYNSPLHF
many	TRBV7-3	.	TRBJ1-1	TGTGCCAGCAGCCTCAATTGGGGGGCTGAAGCTTTCTTT	CASSLNWGAEAFF
.	TRBV13	.	TRBJ1-1	TGTGCCAGCAGCCGCCTCTACGGGACTCAATCTTTCTTT	CASSRLYGTQSFF
few	TRBV3-1	.	TRBJ1-4	TGTGCCAGCAGCCAACAGACCGGTAGTGAAAAACTGTTTTTT	CASSQQTGSEKLFF
many	TRBV25-1	TRBD2	TRBJ2-1	TGTGCCAGCAGTACTAGCGTGGATGAGCAGTTCTTC	CASSTSVDEQFF
.	TRBV2	.	TRBJ1-4	TGTGCCAGCAGTGGATACAGTGCAACTAATGAAAAACTGTTTTTT	CASSGYSATNEKLFF
many	TRBV6-1	.	TRBJ2-1	TGTGCCAGCAAACATTACAATGAGCAGTTCTTC	CASKHYNEQFF
.	TRBV7-2	.	TRBJ2-4	TGTGCCAGCAGCTTACGGGGCGAACGGGACATTCAGTACTTC	CASSLRGERDIQYF
many	TRBV5-1	TRBD2	TRBJ2-5	TGCGCCAGCAGCGACCTAGCGGCGGAGACCCAGTACTTC	CASSDLAAETQYF
few	TRBV18	TRBD1	TRBJ1-5	TGTGCCAGTACCCCAGGGGACAGGGTTGATCAGCCCCAGCATTTT	CASTPGDRVDQPQHF
.	TRBV28	TRBD1	TRBJ1-4	TGTGCCAGCAGTACGGGACAGGGAAACGAAAAACTGTTTTTT	CASSTGQGNEKLFF
.	TRBV5-8	.	TRBJ2-1	TGTGCCAGCAGCTACACAGGGACCCCCTACAATGAGCAGTTCTTC	CASSYTGTPYNEQFF
.	TRBV5-1	TRBD2	TRBJ2-7	TGCGCCAGCAGCTTGGCGATAGCGGGGGCAACCTACGAGCAGTACTTC	CASSLAIAGATYEQYF
few	TRBV30	.	TRBJ2-5	TGTGCCTGGAGTTCGGGCGGCCAAGAGACCCAGTACTTC	CAWSSGGQETQYF
.	TRBV7-8	.	TRBJ1-1	TGTGCCAGCAGCCCAACAGGGACGGGGAGGAACACTGAAGCTTTCTTT	CASSPTGTGRNTEAFF
few	TRBV5-6	.	TRBJ2-3	TGTGCCAGCAGCTTGGGAGGGAAGGAAGATACGCAGTATTTT	CASSLGGKEDTQYF
many	TRBV12-3/TRBV12-4	TRBD2	TRBJ2-7	TGTGCCAGCAGCTTAGCGGGAGACTACGAGCAGTACTTC	CASSLAGDYEQYF
few	TRBV12-3/TRBV12-4	.	TRBJ2-2	TGTGCCAGCAGTTCAGCCAGCACCGGGGAGCTGTTTTTT	CASSSASTGELFF
few	TRBV5-1	TRBD1	TRBJ2-7	TGCGCCAGCAGCTTGGCGTCAGGGGGCGGCCTAAACCCCTACGAGCAGTACTTC	CASSLASGGGLNPYEQYF
.	TRBV6-5	.	TRBJ2-7	TGTGCCAGCAGCCCCCCACTTGGCGAGCAGTACTTC	CASSPPLGEQYF
few	TRBV7-6	.	TRBJ2-7	TGTGCCAGCAGCTTAACCGACGAGCAGTACTTC	CASSLTDEQYF
.	TRBV9	TRBD1	TRBJ2-2	TGTGCCAGCAGCGTAGGCTACAGGGGGAACACCGGGGAGCTGTTTTTT	CASSVGYRGNTGELFF